One sample yielded the 28 T cell receptor beta chains listed below, sequenced in a study of cytomegalovirus exposure and HLA in healthy donors. PCR used 60 Vbeta primers and 13 Jbeta primers. The assay was immunoSEQ multiplex PCR, and TCRdb's table has in-frame clones only and misses some. The data show about 120,000 clones, about 15% seen once. The sample taken for sequencing was PBMCs. The receptor set was obtained from a female donor in good health and CMV-seropositive.

This chain uses TRBV5-6 with TRBJ2-5; D is unresolved. Trimming cost V 0 bases and J 5 bases, with 17 bases left between them. Germline V gives CDR1 SGHDT, CDR2 YYEEEE. The CDR3 extends over 16 amino acids. The CDR3 here is CASSLEPSRLWETQYF. CDR3 DNA: TGTGCCAGCAGCTTGGAACCGTCTCGGTTGTGGGAGACCCAGTACTTC. The full variable domain, rest sourced from reference TRBV5-6 and TRBJ2-5, is DAGVTQSPTHLIKTRGQQVTLRCSPKSGHDTVSWYQQALGQGPQFIFQYYEEEERQRGNFPDRFSGHQFPNYSSELNVNALLLGDSALYLCASSLEPSRLWETQYFGPGTRLLVL.

This chain uses TRBV28 with TRBJ2-7, with 8 bases fitting TRBD1. The CDR3 consists of 15 residues. With V trimmed by 4 bases and J by 6 bases, 11 bases remained unmatched. CDR1 and CDR2 (germline): MDHEN, SYDVKM. The CDR3 here is CASSSPDREGREQYF. CDR3 DNA sequence: TGTGCCAGCAGTTCTCCGGACAGGGAAGGCCGCGAGCAGTACTTC.

There are a few counts of this clone. The J gene is TRBJ2-1, the V gene TRBV4-3; 12 bases line up with TRBD2. Germline CDR1 LGHNA, CDR2 YSLEER. The junction had 9 bases not matched to a gene; V was cut back by 0 bases and J by 0 bases. The CDR3 consists of 20 residues. DNA for the CDR3: TGCGCCAGCAGCCAAGATGAGTGGCTAGCGGGAGGGAGCTCCTACAATGAGCAGTTCTTC. This translates into CASSQDEWLAGGSSYNEQFF.

This clone came up a few times. The V gene is TRBV5-1, the J gene TRBJ2-5; maybe TRBD2 (6 bases). This CDR3 region has 16 residues. The V end lost 4 bases, the J end lost 2 bases, and 18 bases lay between the germline ends. Per the germline V gene, CDR1 is SGHRS and CDR2 is YFSETQ. CDR3 sequence: CASSQTRLGQQETQYF. The CDR3 DNA follows: TGCGCCAGCAGCCAGACTCGACTAGGCCAACAAGAGACCCAGTACTTC.

In its sample, this clone was seen a few times. The chain has TRBV5-1 and TRBJ2-5, with 10 bases fitting TRBD2. Per germline, CDR1 SGHRS and CDR2 YFSETQ. The CDR3 is made up of 15 amino acids. J lost 3 bases, V lost 2 bases, and 4 bases had no gene match. CDR3 sequence: CASSFMLAGEETQYF. In nucleotides, the CDR3 is TGCGCCAGCAGCTTTATGCTAGCGGGAGAAGAGACCCAGTACTTC.

The CDR3 region has the DNA TGTGCCAGCAGTTCAGGGGACTATGGCTACACCTTC. The encoded protein is CASSSGDYGYTF. The chain has TRBV6-5 and TRBJ1-2, with a weak D call TRBD1 (6 bases). The V and J ends lost 4 bases and 3 bases respectively, with 6 bases between them. Germline lookup yields CDR1 MNHEY and CDR2 SVGAGI. This CDR3 region has 12 residues.

This clone was observed a handful of times. The V call is TRBV27, the J call TRBJ2-7; tentative D call: TRBD1 (6 bases). V was shortened by 6 bases and J by 3 bases, with 15 bases between the two germline ends. The germline V gene has CDR1 MNHEY and CDR2 SMNVEV (reference sequence). The CDR3 runs to 14 residues. The CDR3 is CASSRPDSLYEQYF. DNA for the CDR3: TGTGCCAGCAGCCGGCCGGACAGCCTCTACGAGCAGTACTTC.

The rearrangement uses TRBV7-9 and TRBJ2-5; no clear D gene. Trimming cost V 4 bases and J 3 bases, with 18 bases left between them. Germline loops: CDR1 SEHNR, CDR2 FQNEAQ (reference sequence). The CDR3 totals 16 residues. Here the CDR3 DNA reads TGTGCCAGCAGCTCCCGAAGACCCCGAGGAAAAGAGACCCAGTACTTC. It codes for CASSSRRPRGKETQYF.

This clone has only a few counts. The chain combines TRBV11-2 with TRBJ1-2, with 10 bases that match TRBD1. V lost 5 bases to trimming and J lost 5 bases; unmatched junction nucleotides: 8. The CDR3 length is 15 residues. Germline values: CDR1 SGHAT, CDR2 FQNNGV. The CDR3 DNA follows: TGTGCCAGCAGCAAAATGACAGGGGGCTTATATGGCTACACCTTC. This translates into CASSKMTGGLYGYTF.

The rearrangement joins TRBV9 to TRBJ1-1; possible D gene TRBD1, 6 bases. Germline-derived CDR1 and CDR2 are SGDLS and YYNGEE. The V end was cut by 4 bases, the J end by 1 base, with 11 bases between. The CDR3 has 14 residues. The CDR3 DNA sequence: TGTGCCAGCAGCAGACAGGAGGCGAACACTGAAGCTTTCTTT. Its protein is CASSRQEANTEAFF.

In its sample, this clone was seen a few times. In DNA form, the CDR3 reads TGTGCCATCAGTGAGTCGGGGGGGACACAGCCCCAGCATTTT. Amino acid sequence: CAISESGGTQPQHF. This chain uses TRBV10-3 with TRBJ1-5, with TRBD1 as a possible D gene (6 bases). CDR1 and CDR2 from the germline V gene are ENHRY and SYGVKD. The CDR3 totals 14 residues. Trimming cost V 0 bases and J 7 bases, with 10 bases left between them.

The chain is built from TRBV25-1 and TRBJ2-1; D is unclear. The CDR3 contains 13 residues. Trimming removed 5 bases at V and 5 bases at J, with 10 bases between. Germline-derived CDR1 and CDR2 are MGHDK and SYGVNS. The CDR3 region has the DNA TGTGCCAGCAGTTCTAGAGCCAACAATGAGCAGTTCTTC. Amino acid sequence: CASSSRANNEQFF.

In its sample, this clone was seen a few times. The chain carries TRBV2 and TRBJ2-5, with TRBD2 matching over 10 bases. The CDR3 length is 15 residues. Per germline, CDR1 SNHLY and CDR2 FYNNEI. The V and J ends lost 6 bases and 3 bases, in that order; junction bases with no gene match: 7. DNA of the CDR3: TGTGCCAGCAGGGATTCAGGACTAGCGGAAGAGACCCAGTACTTC. This sequence encodes CASRDSGLAEETQYF.

A note on this clone: The junction differs from germline at one of its ends, possibly a read error. The rearrangement joins TRBV2 to TRBJ2-5; 8 bases are shared with TRBD2. The CDR3 runs 15 residues. Germline V lookup: CDR1 SNHLY, CDR2 FYNNEI. CDR3 bases: TGTGCCAACAGTGTCTCAGCGGGAGAGCCAGAGACCCAGTACTTC. Its protein product is CANSVSAGEPETQYF.

The chain couples TRBV18 to TRBJ2-3; D possibly corresponds to TRBD2 (6 bases). The CDR3 covers 15 residues. Trimming left V 3 bases short and J 5 bases short, with 15 bases between. Germline CDR1 and CDR2: KGHSH and LQKENI. The CDR3: CASSPLTRNKDTQYF. The CDR3, as DNA: TGTGCCAGCTCACCCCTGACTAGAAACAAAGATACGCAGTATTTT.

This clone appeared a few times. The V and J genes are TRBV25-1 and TRBJ2-3, with 7 positions matching TRBD1. Germline CDR1 MGHDK, CDR2 SYGVNS. The CDR3 length is 16 residues. Germline trimming cut 1 base from V and 2 bases from J; bases unmatched to any gene: 6. CDR3 sequence (DNA): TGTGCCAGCAGTGAATTCGGGACAGTATACACAGATACGCAGTATTTT. It specifies CASSEFGTVYTDTQYF.

The chain links TRBV2 to TRBJ1-5, with TRBD1 matching over 7 bases. This CDR3 is built from 16 residues. V lost 8 bases and J lost 0; bases outside the gene matches: 10. The germline CDR1 and CDR2 sequences are SNHLY and FYNNEI. This CDR3 reads CASGTKTGNSNQPQHF. The CDR3 bases are TGTGCCAGCGGTACTAAGACAGGGAATAGCAATCAGCCCCAGCATTTT.

The chain recombines TRBV6-5 with TRBJ1-6, with D maybe TRBD1 (5 bases). Trimming took off 0 bases at V and 6 bases at J, with 9 bases between the two ends. CDR1 is MNHEY and CDR2 is SVGAGI in the germline V gene. The CDR3 is 15 residues long. The CDR3 protein is CASSYSGGVNSPLHF. DNA for the CDR3: TGTGCCAGCAGTTACTCCGGGGGGGTTAATTCACCCCTCCACTTT.

CDR3 bases: TGTGCCAGCAGCCAAGGTTTTAGCGGTAATGAGCAGTTCTTC. Residues: CASSQGFSGNEQFF. V is TRBV14 and J is TRBJ2-1, with D maybe TRBD2 (6 bases). V lost 1 base and J lost 7, with 11 bases in between. This CDR3 is built from 14 residues. Germline-derived CDR1 and CDR2 are SGHDN and FVKESK.

This clone was seen only a few times. The chain recombines TRBV7-9 with TRBJ2-5; D is unclear. Germline CDR1 SEHNR, CDR2 FQNEAQ (reference sequence). This CDR3 is built from 14 residues. Trimming pared 5 bases from V and 2 bases from J, leaving 12 bases between. The CDR3 nucleotides read TGTGCCAGCAGCCGAGTTTACGGGCAAGAGACCCAGTACTTC. It encodes CASSRVYGQETQYF.

The gene calls are TRBV4-2 and TRBJ2-6; 8 nucleotides align to TRBD1. Germline V gene data show CDR1 as LGHNA and CDR2 as YNFKEQ. With 4 bases clipped from V and 2 bases from J, the junction kept 7 bases outside the gene matches. This CDR3 comprises 17 residues. DNA for the CDR3: TGTGCCAGCAGCCCGACAGGGGCGAAGACTGGGGCCAACGTCCTGACTTTC. Translated, it gives CASSPTGAKTGANVLTF.

This clone was recorded a few times. The chain recombines TRBV5-8 with TRBJ2-1; TRBD2 is a possible D gene (6 bases). Germline V lookup: CDR1 SGHTS, CDR2 YDEGEE. Trimming shortened V by 6 bases and J by 3 bases, and 13 bases separated the two germline ends. The CDR3 is 14 amino acids. For the CDR3, the DNA is TGTGCCAGCACCTGGGACTCCAACTACAATGAGCAGTTCTTC. Amino acids: CASTWDSNYNEQFF.

V is TRBV2 and J is TRBJ1-1; 8 nucleotides match TRBD1. CDR3 size: 15 residues. CDR1 and CDR2 (germline): SNHLY, FYNNEI. V lost 5 bases and J lost 6; bases outside the gene matches: 11. The chain's CDR3 is CASSRTGNWEPEAFF. The CDR3, as DNA: TGTGCCAGCAGTCGGACAGGGAATTGGGAACCTGAAGCTTTCTTT.

This sequence joins TRBV28 and TRBJ1-6; TRBD1 might be the D (5 bases). V lost 4 bases to trimming and J lost 2 bases, with 6 bases between them. The CDR3 totals 14 residues. Per germline, CDR1 MDHEN and CDR2 SYDVKM. This chain's CDR3 is CASSSTAYNSPLHF. The DNA for the CDR3 is TGTGCCAGCAGTTCGACAGCCTATAATTCACCCCTCCACTTT.

CDR3 DNA: TGTGCCAGCAGCGGGATACAAGAGACCCAGTACTTC. It encodes CASSGIQETQYF. The rearrangement links TRBV2 to TRBJ2-5; maybe TRBD2 (5 bases). Trimming took 6 bases from V and 2 from J, leaving 7 bases between them. CDR1 and CDR2 (germline): SNHLY, FYNNEI. This CDR3 comprises 12 residues.

This rearrangement joins TRBV5-4 to TRBJ1-1; unclear D gene. The germline CDR1 and CDR2 sequences are SGHNT and YYREEE (reference sequence). This CDR3 contains 14 residues. V was shortened by 0 bases and J by 0 bases, with 6 bases between the two germline ends. CDR3 nucleotides: TGTGCCAGCAGCTTGGACAGAGTGAACACTGAAGCTTTCTTT. It specifies CASSLDRVNTEAFF. Complete variable domain (other parts from reference TRBV5-4 and TRBJ1-1): ETGVTQSPTHLIKTRGQQVTLRCSSQSGHNTVSWYQQALGQGPQFIFQYYREEENGRGNFPPRFSGLQFPNYSSELNVNALELDDSALYLCASSLDRVNTEAFFGQGTRLTVV.

The rearrangement uses TRBV5-6 and TRBJ2-2; D perhaps matches TRBD1 (5 bases). This CDR3 spans 14 amino acids. Germline-derived CDR1 and CDR2 are SGHDT and YYEEEE. Trimming stripped 10 bases from V and 6 bases from J, with 19 bases between. CDR3 bases: TGTGCCGGGATTAACAGGCTTGATCCCGGGGAGCTGTTTTTT. Translated: CAGINRLDPGELFF.

The chain recombines TRBV7-8 with TRBJ1-6; D not resolved. The germline V and J ends were trimmed by 4 bases and 4 bases, with 11 bases remaining between them. The CDR3 is 15 residues long. Germline CDR1 reads SGHVS; CDR2 reads FQNEAQ. The CDR3 here is CASSYSVLYNSPLHF. In nucleotides, the CDR3 is TGTGCCAGCAGCTATTCCGTACTTTATAATTCACCCCTCCACTTT.